Following are 30 T cell receptor beta chains from one sample sequenced in a study of blood T cells in healthy people across ages. Primers used in a second PCR of roughly 7 to 11 cycles were a sample-barcoded 5' primer and a J-beta primer mix. One entry per CDR3 protein results from TCRdb running MiXCR on the 5' RACE reads. In the table there are about a million distinct CDR3 sequences, under 50% of which are singletons. Sequencing was performed on blood. The receptors derive from a man aged 30 to 39 in good health.

This clonotype turned up a few times. The V gene is TRBV4-1, the J gene TRBJ2-5, with 13 bases aligning to TRBD2. The DNA end favors TRBJ2-7, so the J call may be wrong. The CDR3 has 16 amino acids. Germline CDR1 and CDR2: MGHRA and YSYEKL. The DNA of the CDR3 is TGCGCCAGCAGCCAAGCTACTAGCGGGGGGGTCTACGAGCAGTACTTC. Translating it yields CASSQATSGGVYEQYF.

CDR3: CASKESGTGVYGYTF. DNA of the CDR3: TGTGCCAGCAAGGAATCCGGGACAGGGGTCTATGGCTACACCTTC. The chain has TRBV6-2 or TRBV6-3 and TRBJ1-2, with 10 bases fitting TRBD1. The CDR3 contains 15 residues. The germline V gene encodes CDR1 MNHEY and CDR2 SVGEGT. V lost 7 bases to trimming and J lost 4 bases; unmatched junction nucleotides: 9.

J is TRBJ1-1 and V is TRBV3-1, with D tentatively TRBD1 (5 bases). CDR3 length: 15 residues. Trimming took off 1 base at V and 3 bases at J, with 12 bases between the two ends. The germline CDR1 and CDR2 sequences are LGHDT and YNNKEL (reference sequence). CDR3 region: CASSQGPGLDTEAFF. The CDR3 DNA is TGTGCCAGCAGCCAAGGGCCAGGGTTGGACACTGAAGCTTTCTTT.

This clonotype was picked up a small number of times. J is TRBJ2-5 and V is TRBV20-1; no firm D call. V was pared by 0 bases and J by 11 bases, with 25 bases between. The CDR3 covers 16 residues. CDR1 is DFQATT, CDR2 SNEGSKA, per germline (reference sequence). CDR3 loop: CSARDLGYPGAHEQYF. The CDR3 coding sequence is TGCAGTGCTAGAGATCTCGGGTATCCCGGTGCTCATGAGCAGTACTTC.

This chain uses TRBV29-1 with TRBJ1-5; D gene uncertain. CDR3 length: 12 amino acids. Germline V gene lookup returns CDR1 SQVTM and CDR2 ANQGSEA. V lost 0 bases, J lost 11 bases, and 11 bases lay in between. In DNA form, the CDR3 reads TGCAGCGTTGAAGACCTATATCTAGCCCAGCATTTT. As protein: CSVEDLYLAQHF. Full variable domain (missing parts from reference TRBV29-1 and TRBJ1-5): SAVISQKPSRDICQRGTSLTIQCQVDSQVTMMFWYRQQPGQSLTLIATANQGSEATYESGFVIDKFPISRPNLTFSTLTVSNMSPEDSSIYLCSVEDLYLAQHFGDGTRLSIL.

In this sample, this clonotype turned up a few times. The chain joins TRBV3-1 to TRBJ2-7, with D maybe TRBD2 (5 bases). This CDR3 comprises 14 residues. Per germline, CDR1 LGHDT and CDR2 YNNKEL (reference sequence). Trimming removed 4 bases at V and 7 bases at J, with 17 bases between. CDR3 residues: CASSRDMSRGEQYF. Here the CDR3 DNA reads TGTGCCAGCAGCCGAGACATGTCCCGAGGGGAGCAGTACTTC.

This clonotype was observed once. V gene TRBV11-2 combines with J gene TRBJ2-5; no firm D call. The CDR3 has 14 amino acids. The germline V and J ends were trimmed by 1 base and 11 bases, with 17 bases remaining between them. In germline, CDR1 is SGHAT, CDR2 FQNNGV. For the CDR3, the DNA is TGTGCCAGCAGCTTAGGTTCTGGGGTTGAGGAGCAGTACTTC. Translated: CASSLGSGVEEQYF.

Written as DNA, the CDR3 is TGTGCCAGCAGCTCTCCACCCAGGGTTTACGAGCAGTACTTC. Residues: CASSSPPRVYEQYF. The chain is built from TRBV7-6 and TRBJ2-7, with a tentative D call TRBD1 (5 bases). Germline V lookup: CDR1 SGHVS, CDR2 FNYEAQ. The CDR3 is 14 amino acids. V lost 4 bases, J lost 4 bases, and 14 bases lay in between.

Remarks on this clonotype: Germline is not matched at one junction end, which may reflect a read error. The genes are TRBV28 and TRBJ1-2; D uncertain. Germline V gene lookup returns CDR1 MDHEN and CDR2 SYDVKM. The CDR3 runs to 12 residues. The CDR3 DNA reads TGTACCAGCAGTTTGGGCTTGAATGGCTACACCTTC. It is translated as CTSSLGLNGYTF.

This chain uses TRBV6-5 with TRBJ2-5; TRBD1 aligns across 7 bases. Judging by the DNA end, TRBJ2-7 fits better; the J call may be wrong. The CDR3 loop spans 14 amino acids. CDR1 is MNHEY and CDR2 is SVGAGI in the germline V gene. The CDR3 reads CASSYSMTGREQYF. CDR3 DNA: TGTGCCAGCAGTTACTCTATGACAGGGCGCGAGCAGTACTTC.

This clonotype was picked up a small number of times. This rearrangement joins TRBV3-1 to TRBJ2-7; D ambiguous. The CDR3 covers 13 residues. Per the germline V gene, CDR1 is LGHDT and CDR2 is YNNKEL (reference sequence). Trimming removed 1 base from V and 6 bases from J, with 10 bases in between. For the CDR3, the DNA is TGTGCCAGCAGCCAAGGGCGGTGGACCGAGCAGTACTTC. Protein sequence: CASSQGRWTEQYF.

This clonotype was counted a few times. This chain joins TRBV5-1 and TRBJ2-3; 7 bases match TRBD1. Looked up from germline, CDR1 is SGHRS and CDR2 is YFSETQ. CDR3 length: 16 amino acids. J gave up 1 base and V 4 bases, and 9 bases lay outside the gene matches. Here the CDR3 DNA reads TGCGCCAGCAGCCCCCAGGGGGTACCTGGCACAGATACGCAGTATTTT. Translating it yields CASSPQGVPGTDTQYF. The variable domain in full, completed from reference TRBV5-1 and TRBJ2-3, reads KAGVTQTPRYLIKTRGQQVTLSCSPISGHRSVSWYQQTPGQGLQFLFEYFSETQRNKGNFPGRFSGRQFSNSRSEMNVSTLELGDSALYLCASSPQGVPGTDTQYFGPGTRLTVL.

The chain joins TRBV5-1 to TRBJ2-5, with D possibly TRBD1 on 6 matching bases. The J call may not be correct, given that the DNA end is closer to TRBJ2-7. The germline V gene encodes CDR1 SGHRS and CDR2 YFSETQ. The CDR3 extends over 14 amino acids. CDR3: CASTTGEGAYEQYF. The CDR3 DNA reads TGCGCCAGCACGACAGGAGAGGGGGCCTACGAGCAGTACTTC.

A few counts support this clonotype. The rearrangement uses TRBV27 and TRBJ2-7; TRBD2 matches 11 bases. This CDR3 contains 15 residues. Trimming removed 1 base from V and 6 bases from J; junction bases left unmatched: 5. Germline V lookup: CDR1 MNHEY, CDR2 SMNVEV (reference sequence). CDR3 sequence (DNA): TGTGCCAGCAGTTTATATATAGCGGGGGGGCGCGAGCAGTACTTC. Encoded protein: CASSLYIAGGREQYF.

This clonotype came up a few times. This chain links TRBV29-1 with TRBJ2-7, with D possibly matching TRBD2 (7 bases). The CDR3 contains 12 residues. V gave up 4 bases and J gave up 6 bases, with 13 bases separating them. The germline V gene encodes CDR1 SQVTM and CDR2 ANQGSEA. The chain's CDR3 is CSVGQGRGEQYF. The CDR3 DNA sequence: TGCAGCGTTGGTCAGGGGAGGGGCGAGCAGTACTTC.

This clonotype was picked up a small number of times. The genes are TRBV28 and TRBJ2-1; D is ambiguous. V lost 6 bases to trimming and J lost 0 bases, with 12 bases between them. This CDR3 is built from 15 residues. Germline assignment: CDR1 MDHEN and CDR2 SYDVKM. CDR3 residues: CASRFDQSSYNEQFF. CDR3 nucleotides: TGTGCCAGCAGATTCGACCAAAGCTCCTACAATGAGCAGTTCTTC.

The chain joins TRBV29-1 to TRBJ2-7, with TRBD1 matching over 10 bases. The CDR3 extends over 13 amino acids. The germline V gene has CDR1 SQVTM and CDR2 ANQGSEA. Unmatched junction bases numbered 3, after V lost 1 base and J lost 6 bases. This CDR3 reads CSVEGQGASEQYV. CDR3 DNA sequence: TGCAGCGTTGAAGGACAGGGGGCGTCCGAGCAGTACGTC.

The chain carries TRBV7-2 and TRBJ1-5; the D is unclear. This CDR3 spans 13 amino acids. The germline CDR1 and CDR2 sequences are SGHTA and FQGNSA. V lost 5 bases to trimming and J lost 2 bases, with 7 bases between them. The CDR3 DNA follows: TGTGCCAGCAGCACCTTTGGCAATCAGCCCCAGCATTTT. This gives the protein CASSTFGNQPQHF.

The chain recombines TRBV6-1 with TRBJ2-1; a weak D match, TRBD2 (6 bases). The CDR3 is made up of 15 amino acids. The V and J ends lost 8 bases and 7 bases respectively, with 21 bases between them. The germline CDR1 and CDR2 sequences are MNHNS and SASEGT. This CDR3 is CASLPGLVGGNEQFF. The CDR3 DNA follows: TGTGCCAGCCTCCCCGGTCTCGTAGGAGGGAATGAGCAGTTCTTC.

The sample holds a few counts of this clonotype. The J gene is TRBJ2-3, the V gene TRBV7-2; D gene ambiguous. V lost 5 bases and J 1 base, leaving 13 bases between the germline ends. This CDR3 has 15 amino acids. Germline CDR1 SGHTA, CDR2 FQGNSA. CDR3 sequence: CASSVLTLGTDTQYF. DNA of the CDR3: TGTGCCAGCAGCGTCTTAACCCTAGGCACAGATACGCAGTATTTT.

V is TRBV28 and J is TRBJ2-7, with a possible D match to TRBD1 (5 bases). V was shortened by 11 bases and J by 5 bases, with 25 bases between the two germline ends. The CDR3 sequence is 15 residues long. Germline CDR1 and CDR2: MDHEN and SYDVKM. The CDR3 loop reads CADTDDSAFGDEQYF. DNA of the CDR3: TGTGCCGACACTGACGACAGCGCCTTTGGGGACGAGCAGTACTTC.

V gene TRBV30 combines with J gene TRBJ2-5; D remains unclear. With 5 bases removed from V and 11 bases from J, the gap between germline ends came to 12 bases. The CDR3 contains 10 residues. The germline V gene has CDR1 GTSNPN and CDR2 SVGIG (reference sequence). The CDR3 loop reads CAWGLRKQYF. CDR3 DNA sequence: TGTGCCTGGGGTCTCAGAAAGCAGTACTTC.

V is TRBV3-1 and J is TRBJ2-1, with TRBD2 matching 7 bases. TRBJ2-7 explains the end of the DNA better; the J call may be wrong. CDR3 length: 14 amino acids. CDR1 is LGHDT and CDR2 is YNNKEL in the germline V gene (reference sequence). DNA of the CDR3: TGTGCCAGCAGCCGTCAGCGGGGCGCCTACGAGCAGTACTTC. It encodes CASSRQRGAYEQYF.

This clonotype was seen a few times. This may arise from a read error, as a much more abundant clone is one base away. The J gene is TRBJ2-1, the V gene TRBV20-1; a possible D gene is TRBD2 (7 bases). TRBJ2-7 explains the end of the DNA better; the J call may be wrong. The CDR3 runs to 14 residues. CDR1 and CDR2 from the germline V gene are DFQATT and SNEGSKA (reference sequence). The CDR3 sequence: CSALGRGLYNEQYF. The CDR3 nucleotides are TGCAGTGCTTTGGGGCGGGGGCTGTACAATGAGCAGTACTTC.

This clonotype was seen more than once but under ten times. The DNA for the CDR3 is TGTGCCAGCACCCCCGGGACAGGGAAACTCACCGGCATGAACACTGAAGCTTTCTTT. It codes for CASTPGTGKLTGMNTEAFF. The rearrangement uses TRBV12-3 or TRBV12-4 and TRBJ1-1; TRBD1 agrees at 9 bases. The V gene end was trimmed by 7 bases and the J gene end by 0 bases; junction bases not matched to a gene: 18. This CDR3 is built from 19 residues.

This chain links TRBV25-1 with TRBJ1-2, with 10 bases identical to TRBD1. This CDR3 is 16 amino acids long. The V and J ends lost 3 bases and 2 bases, in that order; junction bases with no gene match: 6. Germline V gene sequence: CDR1 MGHDK, CDR2 SYGVNS. The CDR3 sequence: CASSDSGQGSNYGYTF. Here the CDR3 DNA reads TGTGCCAGCAGTGATTCGGGACAGGGGTCCAACTATGGCTACACCTTC.

In nucleotides, the CDR3 is TGTGCCAGCAGTCCGGACAGGATCTCCTACGAGCAGTACTTC. Protein sequence: CASSPDRISYEQYF. The rearrangement links TRBV27 to TRBJ2-5; 7 bases agree with TRBD1. The J call may be mistaken, given a closer DNA end match to TRBJ2-7. This CDR3 spans 14 amino acids. From germline, CDR1 is MNHEY and CDR2 SMNVEV (reference sequence).

This CDR3 reads CASRHDGSSYNEQFF. CDR3 DNA: TGTGCCAGCAGACATGACGGTAGCTCCTACAATGAGCAGTTCTTC. The gene calls are TRBV3-1 and TRBJ2-1; D call uncertain. Trimming took 6 bases from V and 0 from J, leaving 12 bases between them. The CDR3 is made up of 15 amino acids. The germline CDR1 and CDR2 sequences are LGHDT and YNNKEL (reference sequence).

J is TRBJ1-2 and V is TRBV7-9, with D unclear. V was cut by 5 bases and J by 0 bases, with 16 bases left in between. CDR1 is SEHNR and CDR2 is FQNEAQ in the germline V gene (reference sequence). The CDR3 sequence is 16 residues long. CDR3: CASSPPDGIPNYGYTF. CDR3 nucleotide sequence: TGTGCCAGCAGCCCCCCCGACGGAATCCCTAACTATGGCTACACCTTC.

The chain employs TRBV5-1 and TRBJ2-2, with 9 bases identical to TRBD2. CDR1 SGHRS and CDR2 YFSETQ come from the germline V gene. The J segment lost 4 bases and the V segment lost 4 bases, leaving 8 bases of the junction unmatched. The CDR3 runs 16 residues. Here the CDR3 reads CASSPRSSGGTGELFF. The CDR3 region has the DNA TGCGCCAGCAGCCCCCGAAGTAGCGGGGGCACCGGGGAGCTGTTTTTT.